This T cell receptor beta chain is from a study of T cells in tumors after PD-1 blockade. Study-wide background: Excluded were patients with checkpoint blockade, immunosuppressants, or radiotherapy or other anti-cancer therapy within 4 weeks.

As concerns this clone: The antigen is unknown.

Libraries were prepared by immunoSEQ multiplex PCR; TCRdb keeps only in-frame clonotypes and omits some of them. The sample lists fewer than 55,000 clones, 81% occurring once. Findings of the study overall: Peripheral recruitment is suggested, as some novel exhausted tumor clones were in pre-treatment blood.

The receptor's source is a human donor with basal cell carcinoma. The sample in question was PBMCs, obtained before anti-PD-1 treatment.

The CDR3 region has the DNA TGTGCCAGCTCGGCACCGGGACAGGCTGAAGCTTTCTTT. It translates to CASSAPGQAEAFF. This chain connects TRBV18 to TRBJ1-1; 8 bases agree with TRBD1. The V segment lost 6 bases and the J segment 6 bases; nucleotides outside the gene matches: 6. Germline V gene data show CDR1 as KGHSH and CDR2 as LQKENI. There are 13 residues in the CDR3.